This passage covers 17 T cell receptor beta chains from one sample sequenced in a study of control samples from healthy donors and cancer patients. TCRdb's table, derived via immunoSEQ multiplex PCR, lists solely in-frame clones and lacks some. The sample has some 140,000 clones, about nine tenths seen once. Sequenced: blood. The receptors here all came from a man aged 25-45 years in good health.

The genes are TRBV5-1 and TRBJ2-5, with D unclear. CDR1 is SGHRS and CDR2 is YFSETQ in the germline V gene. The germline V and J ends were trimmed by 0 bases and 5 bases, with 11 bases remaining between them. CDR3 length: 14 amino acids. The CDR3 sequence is CASSLVPLAETQYF. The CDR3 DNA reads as TGCGCCAGCAGCTTGGTGCCCCTCGCCGAGACCCAGTACTTC.

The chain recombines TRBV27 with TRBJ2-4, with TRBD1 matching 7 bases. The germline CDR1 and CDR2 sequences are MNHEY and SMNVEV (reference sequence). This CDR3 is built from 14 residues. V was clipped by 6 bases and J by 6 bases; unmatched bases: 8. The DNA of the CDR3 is TGTGCCAGCAGCCCTAGGGGGACAGCAAACATTCAGTACTTC. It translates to CASSPRGTANIQYF.

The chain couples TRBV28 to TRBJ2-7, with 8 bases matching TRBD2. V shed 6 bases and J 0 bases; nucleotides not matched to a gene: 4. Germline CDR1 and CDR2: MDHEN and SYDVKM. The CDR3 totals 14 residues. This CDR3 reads CASRSGTSSYEQYF. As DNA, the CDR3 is TGTGCCAGCAGATCCGGGACTAGCTCCTACGAGCAGTACTTC.

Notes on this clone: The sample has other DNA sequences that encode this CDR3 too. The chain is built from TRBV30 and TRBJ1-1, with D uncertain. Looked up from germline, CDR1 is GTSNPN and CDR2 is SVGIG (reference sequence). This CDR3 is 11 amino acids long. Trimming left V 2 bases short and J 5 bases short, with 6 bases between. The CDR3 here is CAWSPRTEAFF. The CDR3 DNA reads TGTGCCTGGAGTCCTAGAACTGAAGCTTTCTTT.

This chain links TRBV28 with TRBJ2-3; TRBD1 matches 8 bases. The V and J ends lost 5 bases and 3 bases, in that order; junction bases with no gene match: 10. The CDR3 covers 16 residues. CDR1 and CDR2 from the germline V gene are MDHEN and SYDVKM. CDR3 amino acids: CASSPIQGDGTDTQYF. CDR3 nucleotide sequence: TGTGCCAGCAGTCCTATACAGGGGGATGGGACAGATACGCAGTATTTT.

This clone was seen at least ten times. The DNA of the CDR3 is TGTGCCAGCAGCTTAGACAGGGGGACAGTCGCTGATACGCAGTATTTT. Translation gives CASSLDRGTVADTQYF. The V and J genes are TRBV11-2 and TRBJ2-3; 7 positions match TRBD1. Germline CDR1 and CDR2: SGHAT and FQNNGV. V was clipped by 0 bases and J by 6 bases; unmatched bases: 9. The CDR3 spans 16 residues.

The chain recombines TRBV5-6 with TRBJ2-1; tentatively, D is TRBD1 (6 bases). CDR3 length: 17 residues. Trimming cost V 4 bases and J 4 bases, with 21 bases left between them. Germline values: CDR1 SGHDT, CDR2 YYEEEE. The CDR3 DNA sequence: TGTGCCAGCAGCGGACAGCTTGGGACAACCCGTTACAATGAGCAGTTCTTC. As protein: CASSGQLGTTRYNEQFF.

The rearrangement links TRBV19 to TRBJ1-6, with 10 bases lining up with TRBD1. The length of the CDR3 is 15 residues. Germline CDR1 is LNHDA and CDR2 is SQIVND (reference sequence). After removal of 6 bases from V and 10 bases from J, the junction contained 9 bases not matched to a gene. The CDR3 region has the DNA TGTGCCAGTAGCCCCACCGGGACAGGGGAGTCACCCCTCCACTTT. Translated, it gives CASSPTGTGESPLHF.

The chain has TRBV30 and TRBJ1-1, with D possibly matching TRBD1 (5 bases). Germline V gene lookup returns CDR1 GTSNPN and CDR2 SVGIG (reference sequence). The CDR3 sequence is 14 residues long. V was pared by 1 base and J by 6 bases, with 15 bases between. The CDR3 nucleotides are TGTGCCTGGAGTGCTGGGAGAAGGGACCCTGAAGCTTTCTTT. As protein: CAWSAGRRDPEAFF. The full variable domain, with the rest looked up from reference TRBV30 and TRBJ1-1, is SQTIHQWPATLVQPVGSPLSLECTVEGTSNPNLYWYRQAAGRGLQLLFYSVGIGQISSEVPQNLSASRPQDRQFILSSKKLLLSDSGFYLCAWSAGRRDPEAFFGQGTRLTVV.

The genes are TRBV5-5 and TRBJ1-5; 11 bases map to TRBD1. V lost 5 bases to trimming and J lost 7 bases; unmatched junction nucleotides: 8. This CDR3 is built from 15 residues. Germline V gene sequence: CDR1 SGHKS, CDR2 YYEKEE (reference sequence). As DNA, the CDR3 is TGTGCCAGCAGACCTGGGACAGGGGGTGGCCAGCCCCAGCATTTT. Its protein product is CASRPGTGGGQPQHF.

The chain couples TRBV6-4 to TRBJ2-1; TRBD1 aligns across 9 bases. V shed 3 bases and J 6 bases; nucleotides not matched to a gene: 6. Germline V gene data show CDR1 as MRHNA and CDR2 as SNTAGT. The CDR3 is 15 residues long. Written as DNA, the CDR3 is TGTGCCAGCAGTGATTCCGGGACAGGGACCAATGAGCAGTTCTTC. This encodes CASSDSGTGTNEQFF.

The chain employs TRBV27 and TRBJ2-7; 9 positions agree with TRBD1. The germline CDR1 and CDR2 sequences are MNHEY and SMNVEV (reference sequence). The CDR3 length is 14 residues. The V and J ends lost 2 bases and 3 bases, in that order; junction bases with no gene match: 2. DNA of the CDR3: TGTGCCAGCAGTTTAAACAGGGGGCACTACGAGCAGTACTTC. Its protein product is CASSLNRGHYEQYF.

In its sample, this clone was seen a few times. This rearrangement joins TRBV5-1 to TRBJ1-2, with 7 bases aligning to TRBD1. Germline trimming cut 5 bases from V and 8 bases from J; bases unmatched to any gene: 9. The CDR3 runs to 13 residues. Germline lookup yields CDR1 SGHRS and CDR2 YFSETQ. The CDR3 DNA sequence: TGCGCCAGCAGTTCGACAGGGACTTGGGGCTACACCTTC. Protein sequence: CASSSTGTWGYTF.

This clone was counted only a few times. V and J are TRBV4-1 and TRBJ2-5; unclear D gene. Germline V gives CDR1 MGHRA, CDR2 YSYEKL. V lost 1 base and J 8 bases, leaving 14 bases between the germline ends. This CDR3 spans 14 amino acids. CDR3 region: CASSQAQPPSTQYF. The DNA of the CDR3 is TGCGCCAGCAGCCAAGCTCAACCTCCGTCAACCCAGTACTTC.

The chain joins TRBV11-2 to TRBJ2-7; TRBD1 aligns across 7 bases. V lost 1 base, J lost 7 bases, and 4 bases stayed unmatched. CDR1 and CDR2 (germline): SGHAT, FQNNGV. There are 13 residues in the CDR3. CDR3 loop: CASSLGGQIEQYF. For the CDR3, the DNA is TGTGCCAGCAGCTTAGGGGGACAGATAGAGCAGTACTTC.

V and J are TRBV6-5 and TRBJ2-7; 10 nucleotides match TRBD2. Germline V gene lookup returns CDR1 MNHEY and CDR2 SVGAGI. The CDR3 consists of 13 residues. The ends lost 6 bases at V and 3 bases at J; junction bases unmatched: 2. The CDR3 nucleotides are TGTGCCAGCAGGCCTAGCGGGAGCTACGAGCAGTACTTC. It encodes CASRPSGSYEQYF.

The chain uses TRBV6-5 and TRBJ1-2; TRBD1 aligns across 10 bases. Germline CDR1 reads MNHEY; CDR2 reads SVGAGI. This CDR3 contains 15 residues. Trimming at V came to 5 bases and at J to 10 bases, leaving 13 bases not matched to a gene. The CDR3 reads CASSHSPGQGLDYTF. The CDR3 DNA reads TGTGCCAGCAGTCATTCACCGGGACAGGGGTTGGACTACACCTTC.